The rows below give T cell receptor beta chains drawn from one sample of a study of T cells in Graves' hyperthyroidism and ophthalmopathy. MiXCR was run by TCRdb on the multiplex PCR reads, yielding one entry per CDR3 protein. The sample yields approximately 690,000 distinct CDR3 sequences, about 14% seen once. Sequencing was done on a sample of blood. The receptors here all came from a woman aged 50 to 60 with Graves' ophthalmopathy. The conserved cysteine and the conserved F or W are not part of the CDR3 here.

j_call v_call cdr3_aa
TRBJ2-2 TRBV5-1 ASSGWTGSGELF
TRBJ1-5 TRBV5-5 ASSQMAGYSQPQH
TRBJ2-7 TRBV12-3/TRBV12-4 ASSFRPADEQY
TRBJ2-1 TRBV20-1 SALPLLVPGTNEQF
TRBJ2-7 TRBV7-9 ASSAGSTYEQY
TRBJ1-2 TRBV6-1 ASSTSDHRGNFGYT
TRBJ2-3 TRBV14 ASSQLTGGADTQY
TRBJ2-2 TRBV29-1 SVDKREGAGELF
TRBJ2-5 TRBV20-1 SARFTGTSGSHFQY
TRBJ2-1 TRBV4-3 ASSPGVFAARGDEQF
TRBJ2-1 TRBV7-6 ASSLVYGGRATYSYNEQF
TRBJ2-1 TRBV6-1 ASSRFSSYNEQF
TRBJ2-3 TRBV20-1 SAGRAGVGTDTQY
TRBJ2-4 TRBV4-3 ASSQVQGAQVSIQY
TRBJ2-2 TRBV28 ASRTGLAAETGELF
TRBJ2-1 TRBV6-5 ASSYHKNHPRDEQF
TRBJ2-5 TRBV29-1 SVDSGIQETQY
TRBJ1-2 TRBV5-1 ASSDAADYGYT
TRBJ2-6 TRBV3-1 ASSQVRASGANVLT
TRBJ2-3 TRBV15 ATSRDVYPDTQY
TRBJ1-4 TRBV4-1 ASSQDLNEKLF